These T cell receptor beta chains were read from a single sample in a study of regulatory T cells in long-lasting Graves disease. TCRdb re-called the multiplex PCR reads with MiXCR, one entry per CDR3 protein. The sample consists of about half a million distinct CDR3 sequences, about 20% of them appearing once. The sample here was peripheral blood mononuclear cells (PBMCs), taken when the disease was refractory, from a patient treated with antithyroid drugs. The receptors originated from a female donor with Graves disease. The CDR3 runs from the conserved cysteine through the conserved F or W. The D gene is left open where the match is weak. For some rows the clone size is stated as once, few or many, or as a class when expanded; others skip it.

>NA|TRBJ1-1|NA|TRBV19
TGTGCCACAAGATCAGCAGGGTACACTGAAGCTTTCTTT
CATRSAGYTEAFF
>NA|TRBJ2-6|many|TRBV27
TGTGCCAGCAGTTTCATCGGGACGTCTGGGGCCAACGTCCTGACTTTC
CASSFIGTSGANVLTF
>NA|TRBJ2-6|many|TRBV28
TGTGCCAGTTACAACTCTGGGGCCAACGTCCTGACTTTC
CASYNSGANVLTF
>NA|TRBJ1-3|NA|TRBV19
TGTGCCAGTAACAGAAAAGGTGGAAACACCATATATTTT
CASNRKGGNTIYF
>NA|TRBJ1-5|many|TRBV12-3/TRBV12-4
TGTGCCAGCAGCCCTGATTATAGCAATCAGCCCCAGCATTTT
CASSPDYSNQPQHF
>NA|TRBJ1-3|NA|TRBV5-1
TGCGCCAGCAGCTTCGAGGGAGCTGGAAACACCATATATTTT
CASSFEGAGNTIYF
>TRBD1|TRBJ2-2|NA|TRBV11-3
TGTACCAGCAGCTCGGGACAGGGGATCGGGGAGCTGTTTTTT
CTSSSGQGIGELFF
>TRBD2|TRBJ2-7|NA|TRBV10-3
TGTGCCATCAGGCCCGGGACTAGCGGGGTTTACGAGCAGTACTTC
CAIRPGTSGVYEQYF
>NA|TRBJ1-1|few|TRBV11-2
TGTGCCAGCAGCTTACAGGTAGAAACCACTGAAGCTTTCTTT
CASSLQVETTEAFF
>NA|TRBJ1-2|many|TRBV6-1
TGTGCCAGCCGATCCTATGGCTACACCTTC
CASRSYGYTF
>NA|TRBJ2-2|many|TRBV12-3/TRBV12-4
TGTGCCAGCAGTTTTTGGGATACCGGGGAGCTGTTTTTT
CASSFWDTGELFF
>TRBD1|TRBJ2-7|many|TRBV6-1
TGTGCCAGCAGAACCGGGACAGACTACGAGCAGTACTTC
CASRTGTDYEQYF
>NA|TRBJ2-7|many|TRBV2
TGTGCCAGCAGCGTCGTCCGGGACTCCTACGAGCAGTACTTC
CASSVVRDSYEQYF
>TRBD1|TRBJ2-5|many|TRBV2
TGTGCCAGCAGAGGAAAAACAGGGGGCAAAGAGACCCAGTACTTC
CASRGKTGGKETQYF
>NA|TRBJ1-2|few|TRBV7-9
TGTGCCAGCATCCCATGGGGGGGAATTAACTATGGCTACACCTTC
CASIPWGGINYGYTF
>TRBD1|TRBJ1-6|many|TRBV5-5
TGTGCCAGCAGCTTGGGGACAGGCTTCGGGAATTCACCCCTCCACTTT
CASSLGTGFGNSPLHF
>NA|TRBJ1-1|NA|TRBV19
TGTGCCAGTAGTATGGGGGCAGGGAGGGCTGCTGAAGCTTTCTTT
CASSMGAGRAAEAFF
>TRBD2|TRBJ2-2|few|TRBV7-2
TGTGCCAGCAGCTTAGGAGCGGGAGGGAACACCGGGGAGCTGTTTTTT
CASSLGAGGNTGELFF
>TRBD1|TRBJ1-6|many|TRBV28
TGTGCCAGCAGCTGGGACAGGGTACCGAGCTCCTATAATTCACCCCTCCACTTT
CASSWDRVPSSYNSPLHF
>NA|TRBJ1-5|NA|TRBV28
TGTGCCAGCAGTTTCCAGGGGATGATGGCGGAGCCCCAGCATTTT
CASSFQGMMAEPQHF
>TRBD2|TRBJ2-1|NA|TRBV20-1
TGCAGTGCGGTCACTAGCGGGAGAAGGAATGAGCAGTTCTTC
CSAVTSGRRNEQFF
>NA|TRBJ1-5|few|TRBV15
TGTGCCACCGAAGTGACTTCAGGTCAGCCCCAGCATTTT
CATEVTSGQPQHF
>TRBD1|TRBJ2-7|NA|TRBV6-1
TGTGCCGTTACAGGGGGCCCTTCCTACGAGCAGTACTTC
CAVTGGPSYEQYF
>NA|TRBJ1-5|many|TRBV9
TGTGCCAGCAGCCAACCCAGTCAAGCTAGCCAGCCCCAGCATTTT
CASSQPSQASQPQHF
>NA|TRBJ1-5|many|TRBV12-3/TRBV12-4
TGTGCCAGCTCCCCCGGGGGGGTAAATCAGCCCCAGCATTTT
CASSPGGVNQPQHF
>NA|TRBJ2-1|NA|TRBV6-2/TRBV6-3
TGTGCCAGCAGTTCCATAATACAGGGAGTCTCCTACAATGAGCAGTTCTTC
CASSSIIQGVSYNEQFF
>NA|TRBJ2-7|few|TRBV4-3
TGCGCCAGCAGCCAAGTTCGGGGTTACGAGCAGTACTTC
CASSQVRGYEQYF
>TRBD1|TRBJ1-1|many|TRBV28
TGTGCCGCGACAGCGACCGGGACAGGGGGCACTGAAGCTTTCTTT
CAATATGTGGTEAFF
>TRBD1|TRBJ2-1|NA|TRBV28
TGTGCCAGCAGGTCCCGGGACAGCTCCTACAATGAGCAGTTCTTC
CASRSRDSSYNEQFF
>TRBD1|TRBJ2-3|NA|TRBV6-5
TGTGCCAGCAGTTACGGGGACAGGGTGAGCACAGATACGCAGTATTTT
CASSYGDRVSTDTQYF
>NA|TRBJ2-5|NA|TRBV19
TGTGCCAGTAGCACCATGGGCGGCAGGGGAGAGACCCAGTACTTC
CASSTMGGRGETQYF
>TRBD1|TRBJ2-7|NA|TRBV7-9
TGTGCCAGCAGCGCCACCGGGACAGGGGGCTACGAGCAGTACTTC
CASSATGTGGYEQYF
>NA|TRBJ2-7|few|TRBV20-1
TGCAGTGCTAGTAAGGGCTACGAGCAGTACTTC
CSASKGYEQYF
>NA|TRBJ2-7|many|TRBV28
TGTGCCAGCAGTTTGGACTGGAGGGTGGGCGAGCAGTACTTC
CASSLDWRVGEQYF
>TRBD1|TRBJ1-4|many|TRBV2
TGTGCCAGCAGCGAGTCAACAGGGGGCTATGAAAAACTGTTTTTT
CASSESTGGYEKLFF
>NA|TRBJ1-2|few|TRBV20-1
TGCAGTGCTATACTTCGTGGGCGCTACACCTTC
CSAILRGRYTF
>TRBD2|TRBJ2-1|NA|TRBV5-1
TGCGCCAGCAGCTTGAGTCTAGCGGGGAAGTACAATGAGCAGTTCTTC
CASSLSLAGKYNEQFF
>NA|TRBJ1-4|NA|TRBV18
TGTGCCAGCTCACCATCCGGACAGGAAAAACTGTTTTTT
CASSPSGQEKLFF
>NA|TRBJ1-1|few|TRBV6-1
TGTGCCACTTCCCCTGGGCCAACCGACACTGAAGCTTTCTTT
CATSPGPTDTEAFF
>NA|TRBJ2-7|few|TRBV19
TGTGCCAGTAGTATAGATCGTGAAGGGAACGAGCAGTACTTC
CASSIDREGNEQYF
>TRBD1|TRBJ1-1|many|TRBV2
TGTGCCAGCTGGCAGGGGGGCTTTGCTGAAGCTTTCTTT
CASWQGGFAEAFF
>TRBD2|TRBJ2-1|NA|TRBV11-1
TGTGCCAGCAGCTTAGGGCTAGCGGGAGTTCATGAGCAGTTCTTC
CASSLGLAGVHEQFF
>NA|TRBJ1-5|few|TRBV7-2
TGTGCCAGCAGCTTAGTCGATGGGGGTGGACAGCCCCAGCATTTT
CASSLVDGGGQPQHF
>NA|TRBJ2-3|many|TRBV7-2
TGTGCCACCAAAGGGGGGAGACTTAGCACAGATACGCAGTATTTT
CATKGGRLSTDTQYF
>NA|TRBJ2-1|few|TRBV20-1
TGCAGTGCTTCGATCTACAATGAGCAGTTCTTC
CSASIYNEQFF
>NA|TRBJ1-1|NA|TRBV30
TGTGCCTGGGCCGGGACCCCTGGGGCAGCTTTCTTT
CAWAGTPGAAFF
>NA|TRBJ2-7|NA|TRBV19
TGTGCCAGTAGAGACAGGATGCTCTCCTACGAGCAGTACTTC
CASRDRMLSYEQYF
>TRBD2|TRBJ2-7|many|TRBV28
TGTGCCAGCAGTGCAACCCCGACTAGCTGGATATCCTACGAGCAGTACTTC
CASSATPTSWISYEQYF
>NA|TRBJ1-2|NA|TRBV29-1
TGCAGCGTTGAACGCCCAGGTGACTCCGGCTACACCTTC
CSVERPGDSGYTF
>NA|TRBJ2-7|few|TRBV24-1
TGTGCCACCAGTGACCCCCGATCGAGCAGCTCCTACGAGCAGTACTTC
CATSDPRSSSSYEQYF
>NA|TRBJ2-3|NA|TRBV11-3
TGTGCCAGCAGCCCTCTGGCGGGGGCCCCCGATACGCAGTATTTT
CASSPLAGAPDTQYF
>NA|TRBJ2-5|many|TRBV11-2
TGTGCCAGCAGGGGGGTTGGGACCCAAGAGACCCAGTACTTC
CASRGVGTQETQYF
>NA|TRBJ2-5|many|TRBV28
TGTGCCAGCCAACCCCCCGGGGGAGAGACCCAGTACTTC
CASQPPGGETQYF